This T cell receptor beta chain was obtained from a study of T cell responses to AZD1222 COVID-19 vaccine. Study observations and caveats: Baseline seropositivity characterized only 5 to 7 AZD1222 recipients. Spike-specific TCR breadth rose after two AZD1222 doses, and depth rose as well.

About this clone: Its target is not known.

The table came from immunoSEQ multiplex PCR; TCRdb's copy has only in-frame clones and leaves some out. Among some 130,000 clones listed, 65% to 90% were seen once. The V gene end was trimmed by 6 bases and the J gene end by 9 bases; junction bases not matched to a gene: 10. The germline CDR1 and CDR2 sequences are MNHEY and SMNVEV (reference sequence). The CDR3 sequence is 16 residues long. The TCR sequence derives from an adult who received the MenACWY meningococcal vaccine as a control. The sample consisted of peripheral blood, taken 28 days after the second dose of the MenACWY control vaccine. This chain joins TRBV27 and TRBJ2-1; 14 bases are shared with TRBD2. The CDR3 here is CASRILTSGGAIEQFF. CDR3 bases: TGTGCCAGCAGGATCCTGACTAGCGGGGGGGCTATTGAGCAGTTCTTC.